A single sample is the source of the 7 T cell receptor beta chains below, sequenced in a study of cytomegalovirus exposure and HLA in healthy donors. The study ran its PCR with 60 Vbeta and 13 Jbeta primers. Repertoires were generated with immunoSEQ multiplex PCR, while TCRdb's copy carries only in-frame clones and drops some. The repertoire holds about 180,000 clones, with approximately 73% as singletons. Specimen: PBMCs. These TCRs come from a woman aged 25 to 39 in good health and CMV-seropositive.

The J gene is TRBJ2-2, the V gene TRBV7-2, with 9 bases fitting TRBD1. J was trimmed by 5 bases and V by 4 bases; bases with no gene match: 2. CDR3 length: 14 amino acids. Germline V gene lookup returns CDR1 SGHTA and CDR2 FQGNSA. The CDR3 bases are TGTGCCAGCAGCTGGGACAGGGAGACCGGGGAGCTGTTTTTT. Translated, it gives CASSWDRETGELFF. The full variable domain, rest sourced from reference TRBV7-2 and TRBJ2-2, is GAGVSQSPSNKVTEKGKDVELRCDPISGHTALYWYRQSLGQGLEFLIYFQGNSAPDKSGLPSDRFSAERTGGSVSTLTIQRTQQEDSAVYLCASSWDRETGELFFGEGSRLTVL.

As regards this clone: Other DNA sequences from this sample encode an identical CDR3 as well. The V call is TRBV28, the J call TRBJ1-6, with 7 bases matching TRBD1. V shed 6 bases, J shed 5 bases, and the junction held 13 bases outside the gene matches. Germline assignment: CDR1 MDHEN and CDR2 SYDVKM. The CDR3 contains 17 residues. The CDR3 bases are TGTGCCAGCAGCCGAGACAGGGTTTATATTGATAATTCACCCCTCCACTTT. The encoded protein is CASSRDRVYIDNSPLHF.

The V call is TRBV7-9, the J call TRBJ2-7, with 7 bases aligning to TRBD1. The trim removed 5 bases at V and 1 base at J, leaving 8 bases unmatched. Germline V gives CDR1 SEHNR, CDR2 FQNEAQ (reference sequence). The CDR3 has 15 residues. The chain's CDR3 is CASSLFRGQSYEQYF. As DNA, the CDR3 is TGTGCCAGCAGCCTGTTCAGGGGACAGTCCTACGAGCAGTACTTC.

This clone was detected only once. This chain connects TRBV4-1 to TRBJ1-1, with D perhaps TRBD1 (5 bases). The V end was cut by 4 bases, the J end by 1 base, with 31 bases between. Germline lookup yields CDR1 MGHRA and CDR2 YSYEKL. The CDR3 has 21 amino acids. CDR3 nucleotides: TGCGCCAGCAGCCCACTCGTCCAGACGCTGGGGGTCCGGGAGTCGAACACTGAAGCTTTCTTT. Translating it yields CASSPLVQTLGVRESNTEAFF.

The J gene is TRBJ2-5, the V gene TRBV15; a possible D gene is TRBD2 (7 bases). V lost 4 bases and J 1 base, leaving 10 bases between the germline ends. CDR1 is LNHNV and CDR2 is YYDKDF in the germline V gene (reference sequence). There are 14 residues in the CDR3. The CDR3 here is CATSTGGLQETQYF. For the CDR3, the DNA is TGTGCCACCAGCACGGGGGGCCTCCAAGAGACCCAGTACTTC.

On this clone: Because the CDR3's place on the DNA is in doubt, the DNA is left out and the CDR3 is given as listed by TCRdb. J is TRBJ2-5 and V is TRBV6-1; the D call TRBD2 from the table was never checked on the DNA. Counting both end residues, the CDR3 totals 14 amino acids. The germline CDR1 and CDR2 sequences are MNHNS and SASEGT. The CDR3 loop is CASSTSRGALEQYF.

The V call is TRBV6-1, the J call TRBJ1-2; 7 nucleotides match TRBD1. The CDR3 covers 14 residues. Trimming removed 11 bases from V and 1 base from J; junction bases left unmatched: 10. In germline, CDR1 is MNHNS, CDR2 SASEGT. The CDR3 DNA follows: TGTGCCGGGGGTGAGGACAGGAATAACTATGGCTACACCTTC. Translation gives CAGGEDRNNYGYTF.